This T cell receptor (beta chain) was profiled in a study of CD4 T cells in relation to SARS-CoV-2 and coronaviruses. Study observations and caveats: About 65% of donors had memory CD4+ clonotypes crossrecognizing SARS-CoV-2 and common cold coronavirus spike.

The CDR3 is 15 residues long. Per the germline V gene, CDR1 is SNHLY and CDR2 is FYNNEI. J gave up 4 bases and V 7 bases, and 6 bases lay outside the gene matches. Method: immunoSEQ multiplex PCR; TCRdb's copy keeps in-frame clones and lacks some. This sample carries about 24,000 clones, 65% to 80% of them seen once, and the ten largest clones take 9.5% to 15%. Concerning this clone itself: Its specificity is unknown.

The unexposed donors gave CD4+ T cells in about 2010-2019, prior to COVID-19. After around nine days of culture, CD4+ T cells were isolated. Unexposed-donor CD4+ T cells were probed with SARS-CoV-2 S/N and four cold-coronavirus spikes, cells permitting. Each well had 2.1 million or so PBMCs in 5% human AB serum with IL-2. The clonotype originates from a human donor in good health. This sequence joins TRBV2 and TRBJ2-1; 11 bases agree with TRBD2. The sequencing sample was made of CD4+ T cells from PBMCs, cultured in vitro. The DNA of the CDR3 is TGTGCCAGCAAGACGGGGACTAGCGGATACAATGAGCAGTTCTTC. Protein product: CASKTGTSGYNEQFF.